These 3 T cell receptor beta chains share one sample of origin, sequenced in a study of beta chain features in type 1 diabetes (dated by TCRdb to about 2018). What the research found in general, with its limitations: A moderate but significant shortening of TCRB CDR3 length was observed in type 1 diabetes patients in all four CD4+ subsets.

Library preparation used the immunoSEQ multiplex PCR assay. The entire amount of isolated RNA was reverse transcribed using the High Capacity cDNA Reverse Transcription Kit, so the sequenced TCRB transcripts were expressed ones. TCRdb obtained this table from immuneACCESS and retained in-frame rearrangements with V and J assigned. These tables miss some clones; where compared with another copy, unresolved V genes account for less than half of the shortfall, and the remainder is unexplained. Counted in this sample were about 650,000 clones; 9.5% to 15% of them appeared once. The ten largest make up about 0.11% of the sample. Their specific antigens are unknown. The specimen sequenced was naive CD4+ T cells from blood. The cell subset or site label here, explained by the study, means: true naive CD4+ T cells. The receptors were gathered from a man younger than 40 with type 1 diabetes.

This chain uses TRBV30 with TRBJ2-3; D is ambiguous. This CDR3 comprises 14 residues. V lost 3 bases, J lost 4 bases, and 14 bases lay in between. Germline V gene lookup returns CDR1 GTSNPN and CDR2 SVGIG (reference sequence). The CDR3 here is CAWSRANLADTQYF. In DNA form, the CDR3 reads TGTGCCTGGAGCCGAGCTAATTTAGCAGATACGCAGTATTTT.

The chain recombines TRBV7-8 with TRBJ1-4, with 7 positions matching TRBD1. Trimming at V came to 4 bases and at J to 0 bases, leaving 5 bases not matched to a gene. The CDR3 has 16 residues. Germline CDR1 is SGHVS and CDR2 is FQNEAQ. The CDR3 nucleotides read TGTGCCAGCAGCTCCGACAGGGTTGCAACTAATGAAAAACTGTTTTTT. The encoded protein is CASSSDRVATNEKLFF.

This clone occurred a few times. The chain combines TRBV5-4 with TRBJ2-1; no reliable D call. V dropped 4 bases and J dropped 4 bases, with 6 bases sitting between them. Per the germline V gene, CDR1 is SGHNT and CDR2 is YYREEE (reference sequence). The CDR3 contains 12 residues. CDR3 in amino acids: CASSADYNEQFF. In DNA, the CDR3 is TGTGCCAGCAGCGCGGATTACAATGAGCAGTTCTTC.